Sequencing of this TCR beta chain was carried out in a study of T cell repertoires in cytomegalovirus infection. Germline lookup yields CDR1 SGHVS and CDR2 FQNEAQ. Trimming removed 5 bases at V and 7 bases at J, with 14 bases between. CDR3 length equals 13 residues. Only a few counts were recorded for this clonotype. As yet, its antigen is unknown. TCRdb re-derived calls from the reads in MiXCR, one entry per CDR3 protein. The table shows 680,000 or so distinct CDR3 sequences, with around a third occurring only once. The rearrangement joins TRBV7-8 to TRBJ1-1; D is unresolved. This TCR was sampled from a human donor in good health (CMV status not recorded). Some clones in this sample may be carry-over from other donors' samples. The sequencing here drew on cultured PBMCs, taken from culture after CMV antigen stimulation. The CDR3 DNA sequence: TGTGCCAGCAGCCGCGGCAGACTTAATGAAGCTTTCTTT. Amino acids: CASSRGRLNEAFF.